This is a list of T cell receptor beta chains from one sample in a study of OX40 agonist ivuxolimab in advanced cancers. Profiled with immunoSEQ multiplex PCR; TCRdb holds only in-frame clones, not every one. The sample has 15,000 to 20,000 clones, about nine tenths seen once. The source material was CD4+ or CD8+ T cells sorted from blood, sampled in a trial of the OX40 agonist ivuxolimab. The receptors were gathered from an adult with an advanced solid tumor such as melanoma, head and neck, liver or kidney cancer. The CDR3 runs from the conserved cysteine through the conserved F or W. The D gene is left open where the match is weak.

CDR3nt | CDR3aa | j_gene | v_gene | d_gene
TGTGCCAGCAGTCCCGGCCGGGCGGTTTACGGCTACACCTTC | CASSPGRAVYGYTF | TRBJ1-2 | TRBV2 | -
TGTGCCAGCAGCCCGGGGGGGGGCGCGGGCACTGAAGCTTTCTTT | CASSPGGGAGTEAFF | TRBJ1-1 | TRBV7-9 | -
TGTGCCAGCAGCTTAGAATACTCTGGAAACACCATATATTTT | CASSLEYSGNTIYF | TRBJ1-3 | TRBV7-8 | -
TGTGCCAGCAGCTCCGGGACAGGTATATTTCAGCCCCAGCATTTT | CASSSGTGIFQPQHF | TRBJ1-5 | TRBV11-2 | TRBD1
TGTGCCAGCAGCGTAGACACAGGGGGTTACAATGAGCAGTTCTTC | CASSVDTGGYNEQFF | TRBJ2-1 | TRBV9 | TRBD1
TGTGCCAGTAGTATAGAGCCGGGCCCCATGAACACTGAAGCTTTCTTT | CASSIEPGPMNTEAFF | TRBJ1-1 | TRBV19 | -
TGTGCCACGGGACAGAGCCAGGACGAGCAGTACTTC | CATGQSQDEQYF | TRBJ2-7 | TRBV6-1 | TRBD1
TGTGCCAGCCTTATGTTGGAAGGTCGGGGGACCGGGGAGCTGTTTTTT | CASLMLEGRGTGELFF | TRBJ2-2 | TRBV27 | -
TGTGCCAGCAGTTGGGGAGTTCTCTACGAGCAGTACTTC | CASSWGVLYEQYF | TRBJ2-7 | TRBV2 | -
TGTGCCAGCAGCCAAGATCCGGGAGGCCTTTCCTACGAGCAGTACTTC | CASSQDPGGLSYEQYF | TRBJ2-7 | TRBV4-2 | TRBD2
TGTGCCAGCAGCGTAGCCGGCGCCAGGGGGCCTCGGGAGACCCAGTACTTC | CASSVAGARGPRETQYF | TRBJ2-5 | TRBV9 | TRBD1
TGTGCTAGCAGCCCAGCCGGGGGTGAGGAAAAACTGTTTTTT | CASSPAGGEEKLFF | TRBJ1-4 | TRBV7-7 | -
TGTGCCAGCAGTATCCCAGGGGGCGATGAGCAGTTCTTC | CASSIPGGDEQFF | TRBJ2-1 | TRBV27 | TRBD1